This TCR beta chain was recovered during a study of cytomegalovirus exposure and HLA in healthy donors. Study background: Early released data comprised 80 million to 90 million unique TCRs from HLA-typed donors. Overall study findings and caveats: TCR beta V- and J-gene trimming was later associated with a missense DCLRE1C variant. TRBV6-2, TRBV6-3 and other indistinguishable V segments were excluded. Later work associated roughly 17,000 TCR beta sequences with HLA alleles at 0.05 false discovery rate.

V was shortened by 2 bases and J by 5 bases, with 16 bases between the two germline ends. CDR1 is GTSNPN and CDR2 is SVGIG in the germline V gene (reference sequence). CDR3 length: 15 amino acids. About this clone itself: What it binds is not known.

The study ran its PCR with 60 Vbeta and 13 Jbeta primers. TCRdb's table, derived via immunoSEQ multiplex PCR, lists solely in-frame clones and lacks some. The sample has about 140,000 clones; approximately 68% are singletons. The receptor comes from a man aged 40-50 years in good health and CMV-seronegative. The V and J genes are TRBV30 and TRBJ1-5; tentatively, D is TRBD1 (5 bases). Sequencing was carried out using PBMCs. The DNA for the CDR3 is TGTGCCTGGAGTAGCGGGCACGGGGGAGATCAGCCCCAGCATTTT. Translated: CAWSSGHGGDQPQHF.